A selection of T cell receptor beta chains follows, all from one sample in a study of blood T cell repertoires in COVID-19. Data came from immunoSEQ multiplex PCR; TCRdb stores just in-frame clones and leaves some out. The sample contains some 300,000 clones, approximately 90% of which appear only once. What was sequenced was peripheral blood. These TCRs come from a woman aged 45-65 years with COVID-19, enrolled during active disease. Both conserved end residues are part of each CDR3. Fields, in order: D gene, clone size, V gene, J gene, CDR3 protein, CDR3 DNA. The D gene is left open where the match is weak. Part of the rows lack a size; the others show once, few, many or a class for expanded clones.

>.|.|TRBV3-1/TRBV3-2|TRBJ1-1
CASSQVSGGLNTEAFF
TGTGCCAGCAGCCAAGTGAGCGGGGGGTTGAACACTGAAGCTTTCTTT
>TRBD2|.|TRBV2|TRBJ2-7
CASSYAGDYEQYF
TGTGCCAGCAGTTATGCGGGAGACTACGAGCAGTACTTC
>TRBD2|.|TRBV5-1|TRBJ2-6
CASSLSGTSGANVLTF
TGCGCCAGCAGCTTGAGCGGGACTTCTGGGGCCAACGTCCTGACTTTC
>TRBD1|.|TRBV9|TRBJ2-3
CASSQGADTQYF
TGTGCCAGCAGCCAGGGGGCAGATACGCAGTATTTT
>TRBD1|.|TRBV7-9|TRBJ2-5
CASSFQDREETQYF
TGTGCCAGCAGCTTTCAGGACAGGGAGGAGACCCAGTACTTC
>.|few|TRBV3-1/TRBV3-2|TRBJ1-1
CASSTSTGNTEAFF
TGTGCCAGCAGCACCTCGACAGGGAACACTGAAGCTTTCTTT
>.|.|TRBV12-2|TRBJ2-5
CASAVPQYF
TGTGCAAGTGCGGTGCCCCAGTACTTC
>.|.|TRBV11-3|TRBJ2-7
CASSFPPQGITYEQYF
TGTGCCAGCAGCTTCCCCCCCCAGGGAATAACCTACGAGCAGTACTTC
>.|.|TRBV6-5|TRBJ2-7
CASSRTTGFYEQYF
TGTGCCAGCAGTCGGACCACAGGGTTCTACGAGCAGTACTTC
>TRBD2|.|TRBV27|TRBJ2-2
CASSFLLAGAGELFF
TGTGCCAGCAGTTTCCTCCTAGCGGGAGCGGGGGAGCTGTTTTTT
>TRBD2|.|TRBV7-6|TRBJ2-3
CASSPRGGSTDTQYF
TGTGCCAGCAGCCCCCGGGGCGGGAGTACAGATACGCAGTATTTT
>TRBD2|.|TRBV29-1|TRBJ2-2
CSVVTSAFANTGELFF
TGCAGCGTTGTTACTAGCGCGTTCGCGAACACCGGGGAGCTGTTTTTT
>TRBD2|.|TRBV27|TRBJ2-1
CASSSLLSGSIYEQFF
TGTGCCAGCAGTTCCTTATTGAGCGGGAGTATCTATGAGCAGTTCTTC
>TRBD1|.|TRBV24-1|TRBJ1-1
CATRDRGRAEAFF
TGTGCCACCAGAGACAGGGGACGAGCTGAAGCTTTCTTT
>.|.|TRBV19|TRBJ1-1
CASSTGRGTEAFF
TGTGCCAGTAGCACAGGGAGGGGCACTGAAGCTTTCTTT
>TRBD2|.|TRBV6-2/TRBV6-3|TRBJ2-7
CASSYSIPKTSGYEQYF
TGTGCCAGCAGTTACTCGATTCCAAAAACTAGCGGCTACGAGCAGTACTTC
>TRBD2|.|TRBV5-4|TRBJ2-7
CASSFFSGRSHEQYF
TGTGCCAGCAGCTTTTTTAGCGGGAGGTCCCACGAGCAGTACTTC
>TRBD2|.|TRBV4-1|TRBJ2-3
CASSQLAGGTDTQYF
TGCGCCAGCAGCCAACTAGCGGGAGGCACAGATACGCAGTATTTT
>TRBD1|.|TRBV28|TRBJ2-7
CASSFPGTGLNEQYF
TGTGCCAGCAGTTTCCCGGGGACAGGGCTCAACGAGCAGTACTTC
>.|.|TRBV27|TRBJ2-7
CASSLYGGSYEQYF
TGTGCCAGCAGTTTATACGGCGGCTCCTACGAGCAGTACTTC
>TRBD2|once|TRBV4-2|TRBJ2-1
CASSQTGTSGRSRQFF
TGTGCCAGCAGCCAAACCGGGACTAGCGGGAGGAGTCGGCAGTTCTTC
>.|.|TRBV30|TRBJ1-1
CAWSARWDTPYWRAFF
TGTGCCTGGAGTGCTCGATGGGACACACCCTACTGGAGAGCTTTCTTT
>.|.|TRBV7-9|TRBJ2-3
CASSSRAEFRTDTQYF
TGTGCCAGCAGCTCCCGAGCGGAGTTCAGGACAGATACGCAGTATTTT
>.|.|TRBV14|TRBJ1-2
CASSQVLAFGGYTF
TGTGCCAGCAGCCAAGTGCTGGCTTTTGGTGGCTACACCTTC
>TRBD1|.|TRBV19|TRBJ2-1
CASSIEGQGLLNEQFF
TGTGCCAGTAGTATCGAGGGACAGGGATTGCTCAATGAGCAGTTCTTC
>TRBD1|.|TRBV7-3|TRBJ1-1
CASSQPGTVSEAFF
TGTGCCAGCAGTCAACCCGGGACAGTTTCTGAAGCTTTCTTT
>.|.|TRBV27|TRBJ1-4
CASSPPGGFNEKLFF
TGTGCCAGCAGCCCCCCGGGGGGTTTTAATGAAAAACTGTTTTTT
>.|.|TRBV11-2|TRBJ1-5
CASSLDRRQPQHF
TGTGCCAGCAGCTTAGATCGGAGGCAGCCCCAGCATTTT
>TRBD2|once|TRBV5-3|TRBJ2-2
CARSLFSGSLFAAGPGELFF
TGTGCCAGAAGCTTGTTTAGCGGGAGTTTATTTGCGGCTGGTCCCGGGGAGCTGTTTTTT
>.|.|TRBV3-1/TRBV3-2|TRBJ2-5
CASRRRGGETQYF
TGTGCCAGCAGGAGGAGGGGGGGAGAGACCCAGTACTTC
>.|.|TRBV19|TRBJ1-2
CASSMGWAGNYGYTF
TGTGCCAGTAGTATGGGCTGGGCAGGGAACTATGGCTACACCTTC
>.|.|TRBV19|TRBJ1-5
CASSIWIERQPQHF
TGTGCCAGTAGTATATGGATTGAGCGTCAGCCCCAGCATTTT
>.|.|TRBV5-1|TRBJ2-7
CASSYSTDEQYF
TGCGCCAGCAGCTACTCCACCGACGAGCAGTACTTC
>TRBD2|.|TRBV10-3|TRBJ2-3
CAIRSGNTDTQYF
TGTGCCATCCGTAGCGGGAACACAGATACGCAGTATTTT
>.|.|TRBV5-1|TRBJ1-2
CASSLFVAGFGQPGSVNYGYTF
TGCGCCAGCAGCTTGTTTGTTGCGGGTTTCGGACAGCCCGGGTCTGTTAACTATGGCTACACCTTC
>TRBD1|.|TRBV3-1/TRBV3-2|TRBJ2-3
CASSQAATGKDTQYF
TGTGCCAGCAGCCAAGCCGCGACAGGGAAAGATACGCAGTATTTT
>TRBD1|.|TRBV30|TRBJ1-1
CAWSRSHRGDTEAFF
TGTGCCTGGAGTAGGTCCCACAGGGGAGACACTGAAGCTTTCTTT
>.|.|TRBV7-2|TRBJ1-5
CASSLNGEHQPQHF
TGTGCCAGCAGCTTAAACGGGGAGCATCAGCCCCAGCATTTT
>.|.|TRBV11-3|TRBJ2-7
CASTSDSDEQYF
TGTGCCAGCACCTCGGACTCGGACGAGCAGTACTTC
>.|once|TRBV7-8|TRBJ1-5
CASSRQVNQPQHF
TGTGCCAGCAGCCGACAGGTCAATCAGCCCCAGCATTTT
>.|.|TRBV12-3/TRBV12-4|TRBJ1-3
CASSLGQAINIYF
TGTGCCAGCAGTTTAGGACAGGCGATCAACATATATTTT
>TRBD2|.|TRBV11-2|TRBJ2-3
CASSLDQGLATDTQYF
TGTGCCAGCAGCTTAGATCAGGGACTAGCGACAGATACGCAGTATTTT
>TRBD1|.|TRBV9|TRBJ2-5
CASSAGTGGPETQYF
TGTGCCAGCAGCGCCGGGACAGGGGGTCCGGAGACCCAGTACTTC
>TRBD1|.|TRBV19|TRBJ1-4
CASSMGTGTAGKLFF
TGTGCCAGTAGTATGGGGACAGGGACCGCGGGAAAACTGTTTTTT
>TRBD2|.|TRBV9|TRBJ2-1
CASSVGHWVGLAGGPGSYNEQFF
TGTGCCAGCAGCGTAGGACATTGGGTGGGACTAGCGGGAGGGCCAGGTTCCTACAATGAGCAGTTCTTC
>.|.|TRBV11-3|TRBJ1-2
CASSTQEFGRIYGYTF
TGTGCCAGCAGTACCCAAGAGTTTGGGAGAATCTATGGCTACACCTTC
>.|.|TRBV5-1|TRBJ2-2
CASSLRGELTNTGELFF
TGCGCCAGCAGCTTACGCGGGGAACTGACGAACACCGGGGAGCTGTTTTTT
>TRBD1|.|TRBV29-1|TRBJ2-7
CSVAGGGGYEQYF
TGCAGCGTTGCAGGGGGTGGGGGCTACGAGCAGTACTTC
>TRBD1|.|TRBV9|TRBJ1-4
CASSVAPGTGSVLHEKLFF
TGTGCCAGCAGCGTAGCTCCCGGGACAGGCTCGGTTTTACATGAAAAACTGTTTTTT
>TRBD1|.|TRBV15|TRBJ1-6
CATSREQGHSPLHF
TGTGCCACCAGCAGAGAACAGGGGCATTCACCCCTCCACTTT
>.|once|TRBV5-1|TRBJ2-7
CASSLTGIFPGEQYF
TGCGCCAGCAGCTTGACAGGGATCTTTCCGGGAGAGCAGTACTTC
>.|.|TRBV9|TRBJ1-4
CASSVAASQTTNEKLFF
TGTGCCAGCAGCGTAGCGGCCAGCCAGACTACTAATGAAAAACTGTTTTTT
>TRBD1|.|TRBV19|TRBJ2-1
CASSMWDRGGGEQFF
TGTGCCAGTAGTATGTGGGACAGGGGAGGCGGCGAGCAGTTCTTC